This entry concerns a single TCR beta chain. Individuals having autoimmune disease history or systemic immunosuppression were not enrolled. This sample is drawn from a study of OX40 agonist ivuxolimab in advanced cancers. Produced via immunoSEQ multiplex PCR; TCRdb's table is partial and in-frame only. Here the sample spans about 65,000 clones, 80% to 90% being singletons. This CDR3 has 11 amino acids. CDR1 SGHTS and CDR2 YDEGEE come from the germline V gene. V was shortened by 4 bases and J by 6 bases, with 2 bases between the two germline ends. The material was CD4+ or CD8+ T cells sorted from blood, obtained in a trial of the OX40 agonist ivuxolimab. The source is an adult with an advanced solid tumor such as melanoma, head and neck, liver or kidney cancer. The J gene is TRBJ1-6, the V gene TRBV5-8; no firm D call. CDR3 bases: TGTGCCAGCAGCCCTAATTCACCCCTCCACTTT. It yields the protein CASSPNSPLHF.